This paragraph reports one TCR beta chain. Original methodology: The assay estimated nucleated cells by amplifying reference gene primers. Assay: immunoSEQ multiplex PCR; the TCRdb copy retains only in-frame clones and omits some. V and J calls plus clone size are reproduced from that table; the DNA served to infer D and trimming. This table has about 310,000 clones, 89% appearing once. Trimming took 7 bases from V and 7 from J, leaving 11 bases between them. The CDR3 has 13 amino acids. CDR1 MDHEN and CDR2 SYDVKM come from the germline V gene. This sample was taken from a study of blood T cell repertoires in COVID-19. Study as a whole: The analysed material was cDNA or gDNA that came from T cells, B-cell-depleted T cells, or PBMCs.

Cohorts were determined from participant-reported clinical history. This rearrangement joins TRBV28 to TRBJ1-6, with D possibly TRBD1 on 6 matching bases. The specimen sequenced was PBMCs or T cells enriched from blood (not recorded which). The receptor comes from a middle-aged woman who had recovered from COVID-19. For the CDR3, the DNA is TGTGCCAGCATCCGGGACACAAATTCACCCCTCCACTTT. Protein product: CASIRDTNSPLHF.